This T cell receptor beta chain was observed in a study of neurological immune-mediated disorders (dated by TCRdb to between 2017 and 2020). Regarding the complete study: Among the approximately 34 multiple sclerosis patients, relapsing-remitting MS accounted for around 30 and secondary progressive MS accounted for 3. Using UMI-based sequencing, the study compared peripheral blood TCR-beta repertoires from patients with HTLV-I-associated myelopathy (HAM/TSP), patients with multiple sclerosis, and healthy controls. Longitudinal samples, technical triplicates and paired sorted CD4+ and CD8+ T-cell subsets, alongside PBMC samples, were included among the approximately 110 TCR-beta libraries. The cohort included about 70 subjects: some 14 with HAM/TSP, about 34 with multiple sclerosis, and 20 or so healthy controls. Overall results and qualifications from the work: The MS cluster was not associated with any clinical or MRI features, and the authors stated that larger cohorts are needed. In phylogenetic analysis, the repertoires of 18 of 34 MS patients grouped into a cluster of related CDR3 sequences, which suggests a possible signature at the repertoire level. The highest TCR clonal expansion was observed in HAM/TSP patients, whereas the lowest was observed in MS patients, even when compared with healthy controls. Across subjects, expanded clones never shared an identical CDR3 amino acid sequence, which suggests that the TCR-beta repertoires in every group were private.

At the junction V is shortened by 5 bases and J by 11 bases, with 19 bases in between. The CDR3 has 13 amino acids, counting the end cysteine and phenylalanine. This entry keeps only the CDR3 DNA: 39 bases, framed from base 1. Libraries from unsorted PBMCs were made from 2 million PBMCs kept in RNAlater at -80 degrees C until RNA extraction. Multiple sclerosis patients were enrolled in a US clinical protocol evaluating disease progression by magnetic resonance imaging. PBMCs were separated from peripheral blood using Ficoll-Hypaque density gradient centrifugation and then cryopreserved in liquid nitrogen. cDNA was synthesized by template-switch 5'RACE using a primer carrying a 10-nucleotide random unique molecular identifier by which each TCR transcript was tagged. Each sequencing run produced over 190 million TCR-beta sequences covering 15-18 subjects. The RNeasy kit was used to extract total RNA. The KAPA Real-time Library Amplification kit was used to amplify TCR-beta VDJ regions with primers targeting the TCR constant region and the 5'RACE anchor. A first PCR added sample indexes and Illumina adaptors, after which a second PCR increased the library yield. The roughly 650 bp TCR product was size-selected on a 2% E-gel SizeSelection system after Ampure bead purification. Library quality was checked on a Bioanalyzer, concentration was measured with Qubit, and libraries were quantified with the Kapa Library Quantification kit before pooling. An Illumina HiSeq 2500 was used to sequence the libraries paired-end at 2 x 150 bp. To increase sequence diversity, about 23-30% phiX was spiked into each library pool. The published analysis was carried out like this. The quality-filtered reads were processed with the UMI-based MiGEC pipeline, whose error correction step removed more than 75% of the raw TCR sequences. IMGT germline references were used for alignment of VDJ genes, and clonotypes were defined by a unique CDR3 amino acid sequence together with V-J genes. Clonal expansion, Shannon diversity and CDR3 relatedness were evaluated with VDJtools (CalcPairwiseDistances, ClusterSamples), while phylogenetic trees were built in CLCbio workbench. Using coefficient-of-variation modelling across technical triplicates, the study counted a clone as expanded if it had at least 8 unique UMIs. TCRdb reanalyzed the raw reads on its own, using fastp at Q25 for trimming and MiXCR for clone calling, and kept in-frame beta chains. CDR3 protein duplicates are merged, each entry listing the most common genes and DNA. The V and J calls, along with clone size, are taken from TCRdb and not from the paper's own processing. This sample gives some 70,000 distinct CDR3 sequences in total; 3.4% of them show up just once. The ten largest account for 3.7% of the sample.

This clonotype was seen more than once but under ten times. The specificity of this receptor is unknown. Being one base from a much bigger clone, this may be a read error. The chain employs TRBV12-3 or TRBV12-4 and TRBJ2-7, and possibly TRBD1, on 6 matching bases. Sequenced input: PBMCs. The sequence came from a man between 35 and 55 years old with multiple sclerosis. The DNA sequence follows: TGTGCCAGCAGTCCGGCTTCAGGGGTGCGGAAGTACTTC. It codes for CASSPASGVRKYF.